This T cell receptor beta chain was observed in a study of shared clonotypes between healthy human individuals. Assay: immunoSEQ multiplex PCR; the TCRdb copy retains only in-frame clones and omits some. The sample lists more than 2 million clones; over 85% were seen once. With V trimmed by 2 bases and J by 1 base, 1 base remained unmatched. The CDR3 contains 15 residues. The germline V gene has CDR1 SGHTA and CDR2 FQGNSA. This chain links TRBV7-2 with TRBJ1-4, with 7 bases fitting TRBD1. This TCR came from a man younger than 35 in good health. The sequenced sample was naive CD4+ T cells sorted from blood. The subset was: CD45RA+ positively selected. The CDR3 loop is CASSLRQGTNEKLFF. The CDR3 DNA reads TGTGCCAGCAGCTTAAGACAGGGAACTAATGAAAAACTGTTTTTT.